The 20 T cell receptor beta chains listed next were all sequenced from one sample in a study of chemoradiotherapy in HPV16-positive cancers (dated by TCRdb to the early 2020s). Libraries were prepared through the immunoSEQ multiplex PCR assay. Imported from immuneACCESS, the table was reduced by TCRdb to in-frame sequences with V and J called. These copies leave out some clones; in studies compared against another copy, an unresolved V gene accounts for under half, and the cause of the remainder is not known. Within this sample are about 3,000 clones, with 70% to 85% of them counted one time only. The ten largest clones represent approximately 6% of the sample. The sequenced sample was tumor tissue, obtained from a patient who underwent chemoradiotherapy. The receptors derive from a human donor with HPV-associated anogenital cancer.

The chain recombines TRBV5-5 with TRBJ2-3; D not certain. Germline assignment: CDR1 SGHKS and CDR2 YYEKEE (reference sequence). This CDR3 spans 12 amino acids. Trimming cost V 0 bases and J 3 bases, with 2 bases left between them. CDR3 DNA: TGTGCCAGCAGCTTGGAGACAGATACGCAGTATTTT. Its translation: CASSLETDTQYF.

In its sample, this clone was seen once. The chain recombines TRBV7-2 with TRBJ1-2; no clear D. CDR1 and CDR2 from the germline V gene are SGHTA and FQGNSA. V was trimmed by 5 bases and J by 2 bases, leaving 9 bases between them. The CDR3 length is 13 residues. The CDR3 is CASSGVENYGYTF. DNA for the CDR3: TGTGCCAGCAGCGGGGTTGAGAACTATGGCTACACCTTC.

The gene calls are TRBV4-3 and TRBJ2-1; D assignment may be TRBD1 or TRBD2 (5 bases each). CDR1 LGHNA and CDR2 YSLEER come from the germline V gene. CDR3 length equals 16 residues. The V end was cut by 3 bases, the J end by 7 bases, with 19 bases between. The chain's CDR3 is CASSHFSFGTLNEQFF. The CDR3 DNA reads TGCGCCAGCAGCCATTTTTCGTTCGGGACCCTAAATGAGCAGTTCTTC.

CDR3 residues: CASSPRLADYNEQFF. The DNA of the CDR3 is TGTGCCAGTAGTCCCCGACTAGCGGATTACAATGAGCAGTTCTTC. This chain uses TRBV19 with TRBJ2-1; 9 nucleotides align to TRBD2. The CDR3 extends over 15 amino acids. Losses at the gene ends were 5 bases for V and 4 bases for J; bases not matched to a gene: 6. The V gene's germline CDR1 is LNHDA and CDR2 SQIVND (reference sequence).

This clone showed up just once. The chain is built from TRBV6-1 and TRBJ2-3; 15 bases line up with TRBD2. Germline CDR1 and CDR2: MNHNS and SASEGT. CDR3 length: 15 amino acids. After removal of 5 bases from V and 6 bases from J, the junction contained 3 bases not matched to a gene. The CDR3 DNA sequence: TGTGCCAGCAGTAGGACTAGCGGGGGGGGCGATACGCAGTATTTT. This sequence encodes CASSRTSGGGDTQYF.

The chain couples TRBV9 to TRBJ2-7; no clear D gene. Trimming removed 0 bases from V and 3 bases from J, with 10 bases in between. Germline assignment: CDR1 SGDLS and CDR2 YYNGEE. CDR3 size: 14 residues. The DNA of the CDR3 is TGTGCCAGCAGCGTAGCTCCGTCCCGCTACGAGCAGTACTTC. Protein: CASSVAPSRYEQYF.

In its sample, this clone was seen a few times. V and J are TRBV6-5 and TRBJ2-7, with TRBD1 as a possible D gene (5 bases). CDR3 length: 14 residues. CDR1 is MNHEY, CDR2 SVGAGI, per germline. The V gene lost 5 bases and the J gene lost 6 bases, with 17 bases spanning the gap. The CDR3 sequence is CASSMGDSRSEQYF. DNA for the CDR3: TGTGCCAGCAGTATGGGCGACAGTCGGTCCGAGCAGTACTTC.

The chain has TRBV18 and TRBJ2-3; possible D gene TRBD2, 5 bases. Between the trimmed V and J ends, which lost 3 bases and 4 bases, there was a span of 14 bases. Germline V gives CDR1 KGHSH, CDR2 LQKENI. CDR3 size: 15 residues. In nucleotides, the CDR3 is TGTGCCAGCTCACCGTCGGGGTTGAGCGCAGATACGCAGTATTTT. Its protein is CASSPSGLSADTQYF.

This clone is termed large. The chain links TRBV7-9 to TRBJ1-2; D is uncertain. The length of the CDR3 is 11 residues. The V end was cut by 1 base, the J end by 6 bases, with 3 bases between. Germline V gives CDR1 SEHNR, CDR2 FQNEAQ (reference sequence). CDR3 bases: TGTGCCAGCAGCTTAGTCGATGGCTACACCTTC. Its translation: CASSLVDGYTF.

This sequence joins TRBV5-6 and TRBJ1-2, with 7 nucleotides matching TRBD1. After removal of 5 bases from V and 3 bases from J, the junction contained 7 bases not matched to a gene. The germline V gene has CDR1 SGHDT and CDR2 YYEEEE. The CDR3 is 14 residues long. The CDR3 nucleotides read TGTGCCAGCAGGCGACAGGGATTGGACTATGGCTACACCTTC. It encodes CASRRQGLDYGYTF.

CDR3 nucleotides: TGTGCCAGCAGCTTTTACCAGGAAGACACCGGGGAGCTGTTTTTT. This codes for CASSFYQEDTGELFF. V and J are TRBV11-2 and TRBJ2-2; D is unclear. The V end was cut by 3 bases, the J end by 3 bases, with 11 bases between. The CDR3 is 15 residues long. Germline V lookup: CDR1 SGHAT, CDR2 FQNNGV.

The chain links TRBV6-4 to TRBJ2-2; no reliable D call. The CDR3 extends over 13 amino acids. V lost 2 bases and J lost 3, with 4 bases in between. Germline assignment: CDR1 MRHNA and CDR2 SNTAGT. In DNA, the CDR3 is TGTGCCAGCAGTGACGGGGACACCGGGGAGCTGTTTTTT. Amino acids: CASSDGDTGELFF.

This clone has a single count. The chain is built from TRBV20-1 and TRBJ1-1; the D is unclear. Looked up from germline, CDR1 is DFQATT and CDR2 is SNEGSKA (reference sequence). There are 11 residues in the CDR3. Trimming cost V 7 bases and J 0 bases, with 6 bases left between them. CDR3 in amino acids: CSGWLNTEAFF. In nucleotides, the CDR3 is TGCAGTGGCTGGTTGAACACTGAAGCTTTCTTT.

The chain recombines TRBV28 with TRBJ1-2; D is perhaps TRBD1 (6 bases). The CDR3 loop spans 12 amino acids. Germline V gene lookup returns CDR1 MDHEN and CDR2 SYDVKM. The V end was cut by 10 bases, the J end by 8 bases, with 17 bases between. CDR3 residues: CAIQTGSRGYTF. In DNA, the CDR3 is TGTGCCATCCAAACAGGGAGCCGGGGCTACACCTTC.

The chain joins TRBV2 to TRBJ1-5; 10 bases are shared with TRBD1. Germline V lookup: CDR1 SNHLY, CDR2 FYNNEI. The CDR3 totals 15 residues. The trim removed 5 bases at V and 7 bases at J, leaving 8 bases unmatched. The CDR3 coding sequence is TGTGCCAGCAGTCGAGACAGGGGGCTGGGGCAGCCCCAGCATTTT. It translates to CASSRDRGLGQPQHF.

The rearrangement joins TRBV27 to TRBJ2-1; D remains unclear. CDR1 is MNHEY and CDR2 is SMNVEV in the germline V gene (reference sequence). With 2 bases removed from V and 6 bases from J, the gap between germline ends came to 14 bases. CDR3 size: 15 residues. CDR3 in DNA: TGTGCCAGCAGTTTACTAGGGTTGGGCCGCAATGAGCAGTTCTTC. This codes for CASSLLGLGRNEQFF.

The chain carries TRBV5-1 and TRBJ2-5, with 10 bases identical to TRBD2. The CDR3 sequence is 19 residues long. V shed 4 bases, J shed 2 bases, and the junction held 17 bases outside the gene matches. Germline V gene data show CDR1 as SGHRS and CDR2 as YFSETQ. The CDR3 nucleotides are TGCGCCAGCAGCCCCACAGGCCGAGCTAGCGGGGGATTTCAAGAGACCCAGTACTTC. Residues: CASSPTGRASGGFQETQYF.

The chain carries TRBV7-2 and TRBJ1-2; TRBD1 might be the D (6 bases). This CDR3 has 16 amino acids. Germline CDR1 is SGHTA and CDR2 is FQGNSA. V was trimmed by 0 bases and J by 6 bases, leaving 17 bases between them. The CDR3 coding sequence is TGTGCCAGCAGCTTAGCGGAATCTAGGGGGAGGAATGGCTACACCTTC. It translates to CASSLAESRGRNGYTF.

This clone was counted between two and nine times. The V and J genes are TRBV6-1 and TRBJ1-6; TRBD1 might be the D (5 bases). V was clipped by 1 base and J by 14 bases, with 15 bases between them. This CDR3 comprises 14 residues. From germline, CDR1 is MNHNS and CDR2 SASEGT. CDR3 sequence reads: CASSEDTWGKALHF. The DNA for the CDR3 is TGTGCCAGCAGTGAAGATACGTGGGGGAAGGCCCTCCACTTT.

This chain links TRBV19 with TRBJ2-6; TRBD1 matches at 8 bases. The germline gives CDR1 LNHDA, CDR2 SQIVND (reference sequence). The CDR3 contains 16 residues. V gave up 3 bases and J gave up 4 bases; unmatched junction bases: 5. CDR3 in amino acids: CASSIPQGAGANVLTF. CDR3 DNA: TGTGCCAGTAGTATCCCCCAGGGGGCCGGGGCCAACGTCCTGACTTTC.